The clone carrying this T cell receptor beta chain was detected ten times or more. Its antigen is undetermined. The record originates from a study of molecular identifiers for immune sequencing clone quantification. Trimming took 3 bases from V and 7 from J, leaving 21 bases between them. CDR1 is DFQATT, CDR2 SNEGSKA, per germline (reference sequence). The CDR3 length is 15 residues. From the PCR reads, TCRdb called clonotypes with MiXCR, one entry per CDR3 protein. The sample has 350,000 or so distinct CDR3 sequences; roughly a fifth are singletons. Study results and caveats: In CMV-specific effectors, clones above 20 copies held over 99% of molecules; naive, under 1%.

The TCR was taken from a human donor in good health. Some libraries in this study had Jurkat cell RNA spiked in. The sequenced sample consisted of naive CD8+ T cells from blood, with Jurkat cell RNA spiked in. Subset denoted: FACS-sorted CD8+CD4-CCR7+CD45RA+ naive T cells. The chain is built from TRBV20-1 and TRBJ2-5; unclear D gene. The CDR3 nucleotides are TGCAGTGCTAGTTGGACCGCGGCCAACGGCTGGACCCAGTACTTC. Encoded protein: CSASWTAANGWTQYF.